The 26 T cell receptor beta chains reported below all come from one sample, sequenced in a study of shared clonotypes between healthy human individuals. Some clones are missing from TCRdb's copy, which holds only in-frame ones; the method was immunoSEQ multiplex PCR. The table records approximately 1.5 million clones, roughly 98.5% of them present only once. The sequenced material came from naive CD4+ T cells sorted from blood. Subset in this sample: CD45RA+ positively selected. The source of these receptors is a man younger than 45 in good health.

V and J are TRBV4-1 and TRBJ2-5, with D hard to call. The germline CDR1 and CDR2 sequences are MGHRA and YSYEKL. The germline V and J ends were trimmed by 3 bases and 2 bases, with 19 bases remaining between them. The CDR3 extends over 17 amino acids. The DNA for the CDR3 is TGCGCCAGCAGCCAGGGGAAACTACTACTAAAGCAAGAGACCCAGTACTTC. It yields the protein CASSQGKLLLKQETQYF.

The rearrangement links TRBV5-4 to TRBJ2-7, with 9 bases fitting TRBD1. CDR3 length: 16 residues. Germline V lookup: CDR1 SGHNT, CDR2 YYREEE (reference sequence). V lost 4 bases to trimming and J lost 0 bases; unmatched junction nucleotides: 8. The DNA for the CDR3 is TGTGCCAGCAGCCAAAGGACAGGGGACAGCTCCTACGAGCAGTACTTC. Translating gives CASSQRTGDSSYEQYF.

The chain uses TRBV5-1 and TRBJ2-1; 8 bases are a match to TRBD1. Trimming removed 7 bases from V and 6 bases from J; junction bases left unmatched: 6. This CDR3 comprises 13 residues. CDR1 and CDR2 (germline): SGHRS, YFSETQ. The CDR3: CASLKTGGNEQFF. The CDR3 nucleotides are TGCGCCAGCTTAAAAACAGGGGGCAATGAGCAGTTCTTC. The whole variable domain, remainder taken from reference TRBV5-1 and TRBJ2-1, is KAGVTQTPRYLIKTRGQQVTLSCSPISGHRSVSWYQQTPGQGLQFLFEYFSETQRNKGNFPGRFSGRQFSNSRSEMNVSTLELGDSALYLCASLKTGGNEQFFGPGTRLTVL.

As concerns this clone: Other DNA sequences in this specimen translate into the identical CDR3. The genes are TRBV2 and TRBJ2-5; no clear D. Trimming took 4 bases from V and 4 from J, leaving 13 bases between them. The CDR3 consists of 14 residues. Germline assignment: CDR1 SNHLY and CDR2 FYNNEI. The CDR3: CASSGLGYGETQYF. The CDR3 nucleotides are TGTGCCAGCAGTGGGCTAGGTTATGGAGAGACCCAGTACTTC.

The rearrangement uses TRBV5-1 and TRBJ2-5; possible D gene TRBD1, 7 bases. The germline CDR1 and CDR2 sequences are SGHRS and YFSETQ. Trimming removed 0 bases from V and 5 bases from J, with 14 bases in between. This CDR3 spans 15 amino acids. The CDR3 here is CASSLGWTGGETQYF. The CDR3 DNA reads as TGCGCCAGCAGCTTGGGTTGGACAGGAGGGGAGACCCAGTACTTC. Full variable domain (missing parts from reference TRBV5-1 and TRBJ2-5): KAGVTQTPRYLIKTRGQQVTLSCSPISGHRSVSWYQQTPGQGLQFLFEYFSETQRNKGNFPGRFSGRQFSNSRSEMNVSTLELGDSALYLCASSLGWTGGETQYFGPGTRLLVL.

The chain links TRBV5-1 to TRBJ2-7; 10 bases are a match to TRBD2. The V segment lost 4 bases and the J segment 5 bases; nucleotides outside the gene matches: 9. This CDR3 contains 15 residues. Per germline, CDR1 SGHRS and CDR2 YFSETQ. CDR3 nucleotide sequence: TGCGCCAGCAGCCCGGAACTAGCGGGACAGCACGAGCAGTACTTC. Translated, it gives CASSPELAGQHEQYF.

J is TRBJ2-3 and V is TRBV6-5, with D possibly being TRBD2 (5 bases). Germline V CDR1 and CDR2: MNHEY, SVGAGI. V was trimmed by 3 bases and J by 2 bases, leaving 9 bases between them. The CDR3 has 14 residues. In nucleotides, the CDR3 is TGTGCCAGCAGTTATGGGAGTCACACAGATACGCAGTATTTT. The encoded protein is CASSYGSHTDTQYF.

The chain recombines TRBV28 with TRBJ1-2; D gene unclear. Germline CDR1 and CDR2: MDHEN and SYDVKM. CDR3 length: 12 residues. V gave up 6 bases and J gave up 4 bases, with 9 bases separating them. The chain's CDR3 is CASSIGPYGYTF. Here the CDR3 DNA reads TGTGCCAGCAGCATCGGGCCCTATGGCTACACCTTC.

The chain carries TRBV10-3 and TRBJ1-5, with D unresolved. V was cut by 3 bases and J by 5 bases, with 17 bases left in between. The CDR3 covers 16 residues. Germline V gene data show CDR1 as ENHRY and CDR2 as SYGVKD. Here the CDR3 reads CAISDFAGGGDQPQHF. DNA of the CDR3: TGTGCCATCAGTGACTTCGCGGGCGGCGGGGATCAGCCCCAGCATTTT.

The chain is built from TRBV27 and TRBJ2-7; D ambiguous. The CDR3 extends over 14 amino acids. CDR1 is MNHEY and CDR2 is SMNVEV in the germline V gene (reference sequence). V was trimmed by 1 base and J by 1 base, leaving 8 bases between them. For the CDR3, the DNA is TGTGCCAGCAGTTTATTGAGTAAATCCTACGAGCAGTACTTC. Translated: CASSLLSKSYEQYF.

The CDR3 region is CASSEAIMGKGASDTQYF. The CDR3 coding sequence is TGTGCCAGCAGTGAAGCAATTATGGGTAAGGGAGCGTCCGATACGCAGTATTTT. The chain joins TRBV6-1 to TRBJ2-3; TRBD2 is a possible D gene (5 bases). The CDR3 contains 18 residues. Germline V lookup: CDR1 MNHNS, CDR2 SASEGT. Trimming pared 0 bases from V and 6 bases from J, leaving 22 bases between.

This chain's CDR3 is CAISESRRNSNQPQHF. The CDR3, as DNA: TGTGCCATCAGTGAGTCGCGACGGAATAGCAATCAGCCCCAGCATTTT. This chain joins TRBV10-3 and TRBJ1-5; D unclear. The germline CDR1 and CDR2 sequences are ENHRY and SYGVKD. V lost 0 bases and J lost 0, with 9 bases in between. CDR3 length: 16 residues.

This chain connects TRBV27 to TRBJ2-4; tentatively, D is TRBD1 (6 bases). Trimming cost V 5 bases and J 0 bases, with 14 bases left between them. The CDR3 spans 16 residues. Germline CDR1 MNHEY, CDR2 SMNVEV (reference sequence). For the CDR3, the DNA is TGTGCCAGCAGTCCACCCGGACAGTTAGCCAAAAACATTCAGTACTTC. Protein: CASSPPGQLAKNIQYF.

This clone was seen only once. This rearrangement joins TRBV9 to TRBJ2-3, with a possible D match to TRBD2 (5 bases). From germline, CDR1 is SGDLS and CDR2 YYNGEE. This CDR3 contains 18 residues. Trimming left V 4 bases short and J 3 bases short, with 24 bases between. The CDR3 reads CASSPSRIRAGETDTQYF. CDR3 bases: TGTGCCAGCAGCCCTTCCCGTATTCGGGCCGGGGAAACAGATACGCAGTATTTT.

This chain uses TRBV27 with TRBJ1-5, with D possibly matching TRBD1 (5 bases). Trimming shortened V by 6 bases and J by 4 bases, and 13 bases separated the two germline ends. This CDR3 is 14 amino acids long. Germline V CDR1 and CDR2: MNHEY, SMNVEV (reference sequence). The CDR3 reads CASRRGVSNQPQHF. The CDR3, as DNA: TGTGCCAGCAGACGGGGGGTGAGTAATCAGCCCCAGCATTTT.

Concerning this clone: At the DNA level, this CDR3 is encoded by other sequences in the same sample as well. The gene calls are TRBV7-2 and TRBJ2-7; the match to TRBD2 covers 7 bases. Germline CDR1 reads SGHTA; CDR2 reads FQGNSA. The trim removed 2 bases at V and 4 bases at J, leaving 2 bases unmatched. The CDR3 is 13 amino acids. This chain's CDR3 is CASSLQRGYEQYF. CDR3 bases: TGTGCCAGCAGCTTACAGCGGGGTTACGAGCAGTACTTC.

The V and J genes are TRBV19 and TRBJ2-1; D gene ambiguous. The CDR3 extends over 14 amino acids. Trimming removed 1 base from V and 8 bases from J, with 12 bases in between. Looked up from germline, CDR1 is LNHDA and CDR2 is SQIVND (reference sequence). The CDR3 DNA is TGTGCCAGTAGTATAGTGGCGAGGAACTATGAGCAGTTCTTC. Protein: CASSIVARNYEQFF.

The chain couples TRBV19 to TRBJ1-3, with a weak D call TRBD1 (5 bases). The CDR3 is made up of 15 amino acids. V was pared by 7 bases and J by 2 bases, with 15 bases between. Germline V gene data show CDR1 as LNHDA and CDR2 as SQIVND (reference sequence). CDR3 in amino acids: CASNRGPITGNTIYF. CDR3 coding DNA: TGTGCCAGTAACCGGGGACCCATCACTGGAAACACCATATATTTT.

As regards this clone: The same CDR3 arises from other DNA sequences in this sample as well. This rearrangement joins TRBV28 to TRBJ2-2; tentatively, D is TRBD1 (5 bases). The CDR3 loop spans 13 amino acids. The V gene's germline CDR1 is MDHEN and CDR2 SYDVKM. The V end lost 3 bases, the J end lost 5 bases, and 7 bases lay between the germline ends. CDR3 loop: CASSLSGTGELFF. Here the CDR3 DNA reads TGTGCCAGCAGTTTGTCAGGGACCGGGGAGCTGTTTTTT.

The chain is built from TRBV4-1 and TRBJ2-2; TRBD1 matches at 9 bases. After removal of 4 bases from V and 6 bases from J, the junction contained 12 bases not matched to a gene. The CDR3 is 17 residues long. Per germline, CDR1 MGHRA and CDR2 YSYEKL. The CDR3 nucleotides are TGCGCCAGCAGCCTACCGGGGGACAGGGTCAAGGCCGGGGAGCTGTTTTTT. It specifies CASSLPGDRVKAGELFF.

The chain employs TRBV18 and TRBJ2-2; possibly TRBD2 for D (6 bases). Germline V lookup: CDR1 KGHSH, CDR2 LQKENI. The V gene lost 6 bases and the J gene lost 0 bases, with 14 bases spanning the gap. The CDR3 totals 16 residues. The CDR3 protein is CASSDRGGPNTGELFF. For the CDR3, the DNA is TGTGCCAGCTCCGACCGCGGAGGGCCGAACACCGGGGAGCTGTTTTTT.

V and J are TRBV5-1 and TRBJ1-5; D may be TRBD1 (5 bases). The CDR3 sequence is 14 residues long. The germline V and J ends were trimmed by 1 base and 7 bases, with 12 bases remaining between them. Germline lookup yields CDR1 SGHRS and CDR2 YFSETQ. CDR3 nucleotides: TGCGCCAGCAGCTTGATGGGGCTAGGACAGCCCCAGCATTTT. Translated: CASSLMGLGQPQHF.

The rearrangement uses TRBV5-6 and TRBJ1-4, with 10 bases aligning to TRBD1. CDR3 length: 13 amino acids. V trimming: 0 bases; J trimming: 10 bases; junction bases outside the gene matches: 0. In germline, CDR1 is SGHDT, CDR2 YYEEEE. CDR3 DNA sequence: TGTGCCAGCAGCTTGGGGGACAGGGGAAAACTGTTTTTT. Translating gives CASSLGDRGKLFF. The full variable domain, rest sourced from reference TRBV5-6 and TRBJ1-4, is DAGVTQSPTHLIKTRGQQVTLRCSPKSGHDTVSWYQQALGQGPQFIFQYYEEEERQRGNFPDRFSGHQFPNYSSELNVNALLLGDSALYLCASSLGDRGKLFFGSGTQLSVL.

V is TRBV7-9 and J is TRBJ2-1, with D perhaps TRBD2 (5 bases). Trimming stripped 5 bases from V and 8 bases from J, with 16 bases between. CDR1 and CDR2 from the germline V gene are SEHNR and FQNEAQ (reference sequence). There are 14 residues in the CDR3. The CDR3 protein is CASSPQGGPHEQFF. CDR3 sequence (DNA): TGTGCCAGCAGCCCCCAAGGAGGACCTCATGAGCAGTTCTTC.

The chain joins TRBV6-1 to TRBJ1-1, with D uncertain. The CDR3 loop spans 13 amino acids. The V and J ends lost 7 bases and 1 base respectively, with 10 bases between them. Germline V gene lookup returns CDR1 MNHNS and CDR2 SASEGT. The CDR3 coding sequence is TGTGCCAGCAAGGTAATGGGGAACACTGAAGCTTTCTTT. Translation gives CASKVMGNTEAFF.

CDR3 nucleotide sequence: TGTGCCACCAGCCGAAAAGGGACACCGAATCAGCCCCAGCATTTT. Protein sequence: CATSRKGTPNQPQHF. The V and J genes are TRBV15 and TRBJ1-5, with D maybe TRBD1 (6 bases). CDR1 LNHNV and CDR2 YYDKDF come from the germline V gene (reference sequence). V dropped 5 bases and J dropped 4 bases, with 15 bases sitting between them. This CDR3 region has 15 residues.